Shown below are 32 T cell receptor beta chains from a single sample sequenced in a study of T cells of healthy individuals. MiXCR, run by TCRdb on the 5' RACE reads, gives a single entry per CDR3 protein. The sample has some 85,000 distinct CDR3 sequences, 4% to 5.5% seen once. These TCRs come from a female donor in good health.

V gene TRBV20-1 combines with J gene TRBJ2-2; D perhaps matches TRBD2 (7 bases). Trimming took off 8 bases at V and 6 bases at J, with 22 bases between the two ends. The CDR3 consists of 15 residues. Germline values: CDR1 DFQATT, CDR2 SNEGSKA (reference sequence). CDR3 coding DNA: TGCAGTTCCCTGCGGGGGCAGGGAGCGCCCGGGGAGCTGTTTTTT. It codes for CSSLRGQGAPGELFF.

At least ten counts were recorded for this clonotype. The chain carries TRBV4-3 and TRBJ2-1; 9 nucleotides line up with TRBD1. Germline V gene lookup returns CDR1 LGHNA and CDR2 YSLEER. CDR3 length: 16 residues. V dropped 4 bases and J dropped 4; count of bases not matched to a gene: 8. The chain's CDR3 is CASSLADRGGYNEQFF. In DNA form, the CDR3 reads TGCGCCAGCAGCCTAGCGGACAGGGGAGGGTACAATGAGCAGTTCTTC.

This clonotype was counted at least ten times. The chain uses TRBV20-1 and TRBJ2-6, with unresolved D. The CDR3 covers 16 residues. The germline V gene has CDR1 DFQATT and CDR2 SNEGSKA (reference sequence). V was clipped by 0 bases and J by 4 bases, with 13 bases between them. Written as DNA, the CDR3 is TGCAGTGCTAGAGAGGGGTCCTCGCCCGGGGCCAACGTCCTGACTTTC. Translated: CSAREGSSPGANVLTF.

This clonotype was observed at least ten times. The rearrangement links TRBV27 to TRBJ2-7; 12 nucleotides line up with TRBD2. V gave up 6 bases and J gave up 7 bases; unmatched junction bases: 7. This CDR3 is 14 amino acids long. Germline CDR1 reads MNHEY; CDR2 reads SMNVEV (reference sequence). Written as DNA, the CDR3 is TGTGCCAGCAGACGACTAGCGGGAGCACATGAGCAGTACTTC. Translating it yields CASRRLAGAHEQYF.

This clonotype turned up a few times. The CDR3 protein is CASSSSIQGVWEKLFF. CDR3 in DNA: TGTGCCAGCAGCTCCTCAATACAGGGGGTTTGGGAAAAACTGTTTTTT. The chain uses TRBV7-9 and TRBJ1-4; 8 bases line up with TRBD1. The CDR3 covers 16 residues. The V segment lost 4 bases and the J segment 8 bases; nucleotides outside the gene matches: 12. Germline values: CDR1 SEHNR, CDR2 FQNEAQ (reference sequence).

This clonotype was seen a few times. V usage is TRBV5-1 and J usage is TRBJ1-2, with 9 bases that match TRBD1. Germline CDR1 reads SGHRS; CDR2 reads YFSETQ. The CDR3 loop spans 18 amino acids. Germline trimming cut 0 bases from V and 0 bases from J; bases unmatched to any gene: 9. The CDR3 sequence: CASSLATGTGRANYGYTF. The CDR3 DNA sequence: TGCGCCAGCAGCTTGGCCACCGGGACAGGGCGCGCTAACTATGGCTACACCTTC.

The table lists this clonotype with a few counts. V usage is TRBV2 and J usage is TRBJ2-4, with TRBD1 matching 7 bases. The germline CDR1 and CDR2 sequences are SNHLY and FYNNEI. V trimming: 3 bases; J trimming: 13 bases; junction bases outside the gene matches: 3. CDR3 size: 11 residues. The DNA for the CDR3 is TGTGCCAGCAGTGAGGCAGGGGGACAGTACTTC. Residues: CASSEAGGQYF. The variable domain in full, with the rest retrieved from reference TRBV2 and TRBJ2-4, is EPEVTQTPSHQVTQMGQEVILRCVPISNHLYFYWYRQILGQKVEFLVSFYNNEISEKSEIFDDQFSVERPDGSNFTLKIRSTKLEDSAMYFCASSEAGGQYFGAGTRLSVL.

This chain connects TRBV19 to TRBJ1-2; D ambiguous. The CDR3 runs to 15 residues. Germline CDR1 reads LNHDA; CDR2 reads SQIVND (reference sequence). V was clipped by 0 bases and J by 7 bases, with 15 bases between them. The chain's CDR3 is CASSIDGSARSGYTF. Here the CDR3 DNA reads TGTGCCAGTAGTATAGATGGGTCCGCTCGCTCTGGCTACACCTTC.

This clonotype was seen only a few times. The chain has TRBV6-5 and TRBJ1-2; 7 nucleotides line up with TRBD1. This CDR3 comprises 15 residues. The germline V gene has CDR1 MNHEY and CDR2 SVGAGI. J lost 6 bases, V lost 2 bases, and 9 bases had no gene match. CDR3 nucleotides: TGTGCCAGCAGTTACGCCCAGGGGGGGTCAGATGGCTACACCTTC. It specifies CASSYAQGGSDGYTF.

This clonotype was seen repeatedly, ten times or more. This chain connects TRBV6-2 or TRBV6-3 to TRBJ1-5; 7 bases line up with TRBD1. Germline CDR1 reads MNHEY; CDR2 reads SVGEGT. Germline trimming cut 7 bases from V and 3 bases from J; bases unmatched to any gene: 12. The CDR3 runs to 16 residues. Here the CDR3 DNA reads TGTGCCAGCAAAGCCCCGTACAGGGGTATCAATCAGCCCCAGCATTTT. Residues: CASKAPYRGINQPQHF.

This clonotype was detected many times. The chain employs TRBV29-1 and TRBJ2-5; D could derive from TRBD1 or TRBD2 (6 bases each). V was shortened by 1 base and J by 5 bases, with 11 bases between the two germline ends. The CDR3 sequence is 13 residues long. CDR1 and CDR2 (germline): SQVTM, ANQGSEA. Here the CDR3 reads CSVEAGGGETQYF. The DNA for the CDR3 is TGCAGCGTTGAAGCCGGGGGCGGCGAGACCCAGTACTTC. Filled out from reference TRBV29-1 and TRBJ2-5, the complete variable domain reads SAVISQKPSRDICQRGTSLTIQCQVDSQVTMMFWYRQQPGQSLTLIATANQGSEATYESGFVIDKFPISRPNLTFSTLTVSNMSPEDSSIYLCSVEAGGGETQYFGPGTRLLVL.

This clonotype came up many times. The chain carries TRBV7-2 and TRBJ2-1; 12 nucleotides match TRBD2. Germline-derived CDR1 and CDR2 are SGHTA and FQGNSA. There are 15 residues in the CDR3. V shed 6 bases and J 8 bases; nucleotides not matched to a gene: 8. The CDR3 DNA reads TGTGCCAGCAGTTTAACTAGCGGGAGGCGGGATGAGCAGTTCTTC. Amino acid sequence: CASSLTSGRRDEQFF.

This clonotype was counted between two and nine times. This chain connects TRBV6-6 to TRBJ1-2, with unresolved D. Trimming took 10 bases from V and 4 from J, leaving 28 bases between them. This CDR3 region has 17 residues. Germline V gene lookup returns CDR1 MNHNY and CDR2 SVGAGI (reference sequence). The CDR3 is CATNVGGAKRRTYGYTF. The CDR3 nucleotides are TGTGCCACCAACGTCGGCGGTGCGAAGCGCCGGACCTATGGCTACACCTTC.

The chain is built from TRBV7-2 and TRBJ1-3, with 8 bases lining up with TRBD1. V gave up 2 bases and J gave up 15 bases; unmatched junction bases: 15. The CDR3 length is 15 residues. Looked up from germline, CDR1 is SGHTA and CDR2 is FQGNSA. The CDR3 DNA follows: TGTGCCAGCAGCTTAAGAGGACAGGGAGGAACCCCGAGATATTTT. Translated, it gives CASSLRGQGGTPRYF.

In its sample, this clonotype was seen many times. This chain joins TRBV28 and TRBJ1-2; D may be TRBD1 (6 bases). The V gene lost 5 bases and the J gene lost 2 bases, with 9 bases spanning the gap. The germline gives CDR1 MDHEN, CDR2 SYDVKM. CDR3 size: 13 residues. The chain's CDR3 is CASSQGQNYGYTF. For the CDR3, the DNA is TGTGCCAGCAGTCAAGGACAGAACTATGGCTACACCTTC.

In its sample, this clonotype was seen many times. This chain joins TRBV20-1 and TRBJ2-3, with D unresolved. The germline V and J ends were trimmed by 1 base and 6 bases, with 8 bases remaining between them. From germline, CDR1 is DFQATT and CDR2 SNEGSKA (reference sequence). The CDR3 sequence is 12 residues long. Here the CDR3 reads CSARVVGDTQYF. The DNA of the CDR3 is TGCAGTGCTAGAGTAGTCGGCGATACGCAGTATTTT.

This clonotype was found many times. This chain links TRBV3-1 with TRBJ1-2; weak D call: TRBD1 (5 bases). Deletions cut 1 base from V and 1 base from J, with 10 bases between. Germline CDR1 reads LGHDT; CDR2 reads YNNKEL (reference sequence). The CDR3 loop spans 15 amino acids. The CDR3 protein is CASSQGGADNYGYTF. For the CDR3, the DNA is TGTGCCAGCAGCCAAGGAGGGGCAGATAACTATGGCTACACCTTC. The full variable domain, completed using reference TRBV3-1 and TRBJ1-2, is DTAVSQTPKYLVTQMGNDKSIKCEQNLGHDTMYWYKQDSKKFLKIMFSYNNKELIINETVPNRFSPKSPDKAHLNLHINSLELGDSAVYFCASSQGGADNYGYTFGSGTRLTVV.

This clonotype was detected only a few times. The chain carries TRBV20-1 and TRBJ1-1; the match to TRBD1 covers 11 bases. The CDR3 covers 14 residues. The germline CDR1 and CDR2 sequences are DFQATT and SNEGSKA (reference sequence). The V gene end was trimmed by 6 bases and the J gene end by 5 bases; junction bases not matched to a gene: 8. The CDR3 is CSAKEGTGGTEAFF. The DNA of the CDR3 is TGCAGTGCCAAGGAGGGGACAGGGGGTACTGAAGCTTTCTTT.

This clonotype was seen a few times. The CDR3 region is CASSSGQLELFF. In DNA form, the CDR3 reads TGTGCCAGCAGCTCCGGACAGTTGGAGCTGTTTTTT. The chain has TRBV7-8 and TRBJ2-2; perhaps TRBD1 as D (6 bases). V lost 4 bases and J 10 bases, leaving 10 bases between the germline ends. This CDR3 region has 12 residues. Germline V CDR1 and CDR2: SGHVS, FQNEAQ.

V is TRBV29-1 and J is TRBJ2-7, with D tentatively TRBD2 (7 bases). Germline V gives CDR1 SQVTM, CDR2 ANQGSEA. This CDR3 is built from 15 residues. The ends were cut back, 3 bases at V and 2 bases at J, with 17 bases in the middle. CDR3 DNA: TGCAGCGTTGACGGTAGGAGGGAGGGGGCCTACGAGCAGTACTTC. Protein sequence: CSVDGRREGAYEQYF.

This clonotype showed up many times. This rearrangement joins TRBV5-1 to TRBJ2-1; D is undetermined. The CDR3 sequence is 15 residues long. Germline CDR1 reads SGHRS; CDR2 reads YFSETQ. Trimming took off 4 bases at V and 5 bases at J, with 16 bases between the two ends. The CDR3 nucleotides are TGCGCCAGCAGCGTTACGAGAGGCCCCCACAATGAGCAGTTCTTC. It codes for CASSVTRGPHNEQFF.

Ten or more counts support this clonotype. The chain uses TRBV4-1 and TRBJ2-5; a possible D gene is TRBD2 (7 bases). V was trimmed by 4 bases and J by 5 bases, leaving 11 bases between them. This CDR3 spans 13 amino acids. CDR1 and CDR2 (germline): MGHRA, YSYEKL. CDR3 sequence reads: CASSRGGGETQYF. CDR3 DNA: TGCGCCAGCAGCCGGGGAGGGGGTGAGACCCAGTACTTC.

This clonotype has a count of ten or more. The chain employs TRBV28 and TRBJ2-2; 8 bases map to TRBD1. Germline V gene data show CDR1 as MDHEN and CDR2 as SYDVKM. The CDR3 is 15 residues long. J gave up 7 bases and V 5 bases, and 9 bases lay outside the gene matches. The DNA of the CDR3 is TGTGCCAGCAGTCTTGGACAGGGAAGGGGCGGGGAGCTGTTTTTT. It encodes CASSLGQGRGGELFF.

The table lists this clonotype with many counts. V gene TRBV7-2 combines with J gene TRBJ2-3, with D maybe TRBD2 (5 bases). V was clipped by 6 bases and J by 5 bases, with 15 bases between them. CDR1 is SGHTA, CDR2 FQGNSA, per germline. CDR3 length equals 14 residues. CDR3 DNA sequence: TGTGCCAGCAGGATTTCGGAGGTCGGAGATACGCAGTATTTT. Amino acid sequence: CASRISEVGDTQYF.

This clonotype was picked up many times. V gene TRBV6-2 or TRBV6-3 combines with J gene TRBJ2-4; perhaps TRBD1 as D (6 bases). The CDR3 totals 14 residues. Germline V lookup: CDR1 MNHEY, CDR2 SVGEGT. The V and J ends lost 6 bases and 8 bases respectively, with 17 bases between them. CDR3 residues: CASSPTGRGYIQYF. The CDR3, as DNA: TGTGCCAGCAGCCCTACGGGCAGGGGATACATTCAGTACTTC.

This chain connects TRBV29-1 to TRBJ2-1, with TRBD1 matching 7 bases. Germline V lookup: CDR1 SQVTM, CDR2 ANQGSEA. The CDR3 runs to 14 residues. J was trimmed by 4 bases and V by 3 bases; bases with no gene match: 6. The chain's CDR3 is CSVDLGQLYNEQFF. The DNA for the CDR3 is TGCAGCGTTGATTTGGGACAGCTTTACAATGAGCAGTTCTTC.

Worth noting for this clonotype: This may come from a read error, since a much larger clone is one base off. The rearrangement links TRBV6-5 to TRBJ2-3, with 8 bases fitting TRBD2. The CDR3 is 16 residues long. Germline V gene data show CDR1 as MNHEY and CDR2 as SVGAGI. V was clipped by 4 bases and J by 5 bases; unmatched bases: 11. The CDR3 DNA follows: TGTGCCAGCAGTTCCCCGGGACTAGTGGGAGGAGATACGCAGTATTTT. As protein: CASSSPGLVGGDTQYF.

This clonotype was recorded at least ten times. This chain joins TRBV2 and TRBJ2-7; D may match TRBD1 or TRBD2 (7 bases each). Germline loops: CDR1 SNHLY, CDR2 FYNNEI. The CDR3 covers 12 residues. V was trimmed by 10 bases and J by 6 bases, leaving 16 bases between them. CDR3 sequence reads: CATQGEGREQYF. CDR3 DNA sequence: TGTGCCACCCAGGGGGAGGGACGCGAGCAGTACTTC.

The V call is TRBV28, the J call TRBJ1-1; 9 positions agree with TRBD1. V shed 6 bases and J 0 bases; nucleotides not matched to a gene: 8. Germline CDR1 reads MDHEN; CDR2 reads SYDVKM. The CDR3 has 16 amino acids. The CDR3 region is CASSIGTGIMNTEAFF. The CDR3 bases are TGTGCCAGCAGCATTGGGACAGGGATTATGAACACTGAAGCTTTCTTT.

Many counts were recorded for this clonotype. The rearrangement links TRBV30 to TRBJ2-5; D possibly corresponds to TRBD1 (5 bases). V was pared by 0 bases and J by 5 bases, with 10 bases between. The length of the CDR3 is 13 residues. Germline CDR1 reads GTSNPN; CDR2 reads SVGIG (reference sequence). DNA of the CDR3: TGTGCCTGGAGTGTGGGGCGCCCCGAGACCCAGTACTTC. This sequence encodes CAWSVGRPETQYF.

This clonotype has at least ten counts. The chain combines TRBV5-1 with TRBJ1-1; no clear D gene. The ends were cut back, 1 base at V and 8 bases at J, with 6 bases in the middle. Germline V lookup: CDR1 SGHRS, CDR2 YFSETQ. The CDR3 is 11 amino acids. Here the CDR3 reads CASSLKIEAFF. DNA for the CDR3: TGCGCCAGCAGCTTGAAGATCGAAGCTTTCTTT.

This clonotype was seen at least ten times. This chain joins TRBV5-8 and TRBJ1-6, with D possibly TRBD1 on 5 matching bases. Germline V lookup: CDR1 SGHTS, CDR2 YDEGEE. V shed 1 base and J shed 10 bases, with 12 bases lying between them. CDR3 length: 14 residues. CDR3 nucleotide sequence: TGTGCCAGCAGCTTGTTAGGGGTTGACTCACCCCTCCACTTT. It encodes CASSLLGVDSPLHF.